The 3 T cell receptor beta chains below all came from one sample that was sequenced in a study of CD8+ T cells in alopecia areata. The treatment denotes: oral pan-JAK inhibitor, 5-10 mg twice daily. Following RNA extraction, reverse transcription yielded cDNA that acted as the sequencing template. This table comes from immunoSEQ multiplex PCR, and its TCRdb copy is limited to in-frame clones, with some not included. The sample has about 210,000 clones, 40% to 45% seen once; the top ten hold around 2.5%. The source material was CD4+ T cells sorted from blood, sampled at approximately week 37, from a patient treated with tofacitinib. The receptors originated from a human donor with alopecia areata.

The V call is TRBV29-1, the J call TRBJ2-5; D is perhaps TRBD1 (5 bases). The V end was cut by 6 bases, the J end by 1 base, with 15 bases between. Germline lookup yields CDR1 SQVTM and CDR2 ANQGSEA. The CDR3 contains 14 residues. CDR3 coding DNA: TGCAGCGTCCCCCTAGGTGACAGCCAAGAGACCCAGTACTTC. It translates to CSVPLGDSQETQYF.

This clone came up a few times. CDR3 residues: CAWGRTSASDEQYF. The DNA for the CDR3 is TGTGCCTGGGGTCGGACTAGTGCGTCCGACGAGCAGTACTTC. The V call is TRBV30, the J call TRBJ2-5; 7 positions match TRBD2. The J call may be faulty, since TRBJ2-7 better matches the DNA end. The CDR3 is 14 residues long. The germline V gene has CDR1 GTSNPN and CDR2 SVGIG (reference sequence).

This chain joins TRBV5-1 and TRBJ1-1; D gene unclear. V was pared by 0 bases and J by 0 bases, with 9 bases between. Germline loops: CDR1 SGHRS, CDR2 YFSETQ. The CDR3 is 15 residues long. CDR3 sequence (DNA): TGCGCCAGCAGCTTGGCTTCTGGCATGAACACTGAAGCTTTCTTT. Its protein product is CASSLASGMNTEAFF.